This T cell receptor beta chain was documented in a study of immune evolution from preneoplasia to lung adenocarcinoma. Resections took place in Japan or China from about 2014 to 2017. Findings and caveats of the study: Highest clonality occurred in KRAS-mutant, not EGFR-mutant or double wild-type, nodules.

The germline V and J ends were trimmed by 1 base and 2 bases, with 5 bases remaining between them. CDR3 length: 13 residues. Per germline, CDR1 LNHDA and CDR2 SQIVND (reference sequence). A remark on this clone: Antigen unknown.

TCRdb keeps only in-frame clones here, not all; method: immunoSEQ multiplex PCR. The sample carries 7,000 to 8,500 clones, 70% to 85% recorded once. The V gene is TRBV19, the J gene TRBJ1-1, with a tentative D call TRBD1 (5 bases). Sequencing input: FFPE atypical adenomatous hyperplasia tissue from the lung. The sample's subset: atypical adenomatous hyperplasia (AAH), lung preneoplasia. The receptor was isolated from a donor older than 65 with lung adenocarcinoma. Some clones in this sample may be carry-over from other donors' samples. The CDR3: CASSIGDNTEAFF. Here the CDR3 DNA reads TGTGCCAGTAGTATAGGGGACAACACTGAAGCTTTCTTT.